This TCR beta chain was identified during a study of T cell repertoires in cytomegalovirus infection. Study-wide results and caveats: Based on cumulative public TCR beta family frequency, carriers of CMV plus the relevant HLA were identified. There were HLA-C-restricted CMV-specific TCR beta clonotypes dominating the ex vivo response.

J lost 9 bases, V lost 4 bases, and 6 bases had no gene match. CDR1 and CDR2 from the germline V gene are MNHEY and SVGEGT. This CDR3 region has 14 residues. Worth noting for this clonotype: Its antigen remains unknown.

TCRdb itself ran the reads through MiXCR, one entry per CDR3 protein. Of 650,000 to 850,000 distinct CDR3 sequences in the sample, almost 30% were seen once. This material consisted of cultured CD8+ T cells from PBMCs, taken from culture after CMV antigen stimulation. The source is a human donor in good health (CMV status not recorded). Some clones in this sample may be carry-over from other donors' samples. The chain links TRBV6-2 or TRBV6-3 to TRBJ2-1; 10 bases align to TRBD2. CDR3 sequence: CASSFLAGEGEQFF. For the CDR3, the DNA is TGTGCCAGCAGTTTCCTAGCGGGGGAGGGTGAGCAGTTCTTC.